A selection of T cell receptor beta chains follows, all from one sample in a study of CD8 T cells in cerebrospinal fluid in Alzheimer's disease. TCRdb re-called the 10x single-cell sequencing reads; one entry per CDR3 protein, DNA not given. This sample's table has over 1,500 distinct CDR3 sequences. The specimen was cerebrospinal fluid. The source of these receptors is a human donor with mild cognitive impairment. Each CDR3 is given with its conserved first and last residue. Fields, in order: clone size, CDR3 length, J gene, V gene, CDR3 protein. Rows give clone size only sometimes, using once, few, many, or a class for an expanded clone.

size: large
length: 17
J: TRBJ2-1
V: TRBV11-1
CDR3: CASSSFNRDRGYNEQFF

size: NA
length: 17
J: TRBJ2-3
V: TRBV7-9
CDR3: CASSYVPGLAGTPLQYF

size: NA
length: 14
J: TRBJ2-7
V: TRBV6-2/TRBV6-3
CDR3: CASSYLLLLYEQYF

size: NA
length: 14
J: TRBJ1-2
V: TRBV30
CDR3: CAWSGTGWDYGYTF

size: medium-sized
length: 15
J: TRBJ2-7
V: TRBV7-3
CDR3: CASSPGGQTASEQYF

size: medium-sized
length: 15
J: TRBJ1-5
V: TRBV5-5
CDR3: CASSQQGLGNQPQHF

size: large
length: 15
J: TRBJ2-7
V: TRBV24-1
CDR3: CATSAGTGSTYEQYF

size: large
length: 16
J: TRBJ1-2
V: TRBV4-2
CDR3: CASSQDLEGVSYGYTF

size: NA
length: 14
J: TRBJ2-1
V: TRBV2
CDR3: CASGAREPYNEQFF

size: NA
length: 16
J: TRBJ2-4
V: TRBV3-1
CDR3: CASSQVPQGAKNIQYF

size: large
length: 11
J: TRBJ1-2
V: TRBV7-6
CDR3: CASGGDYGYTF

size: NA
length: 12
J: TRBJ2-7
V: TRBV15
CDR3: CATRGGAYEQYF

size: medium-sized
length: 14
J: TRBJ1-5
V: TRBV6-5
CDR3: CASKGQGANQPQHF

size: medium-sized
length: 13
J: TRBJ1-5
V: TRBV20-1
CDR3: CSAREAGVQPQHF

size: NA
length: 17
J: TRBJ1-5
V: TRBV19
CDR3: CASSTQTGGSQRLPQHF

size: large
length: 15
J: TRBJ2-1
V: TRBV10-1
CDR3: CASSDLAGGYNEQFF

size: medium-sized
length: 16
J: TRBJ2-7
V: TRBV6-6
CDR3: CASSPPGVRSSYEQYF

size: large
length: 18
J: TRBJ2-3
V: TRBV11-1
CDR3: CASSLGGLAGPSTDTQYF

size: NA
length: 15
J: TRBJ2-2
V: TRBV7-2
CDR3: CASSLALGGVRELFF

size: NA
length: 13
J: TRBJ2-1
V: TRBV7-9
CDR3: CASRDRHYNEQFF